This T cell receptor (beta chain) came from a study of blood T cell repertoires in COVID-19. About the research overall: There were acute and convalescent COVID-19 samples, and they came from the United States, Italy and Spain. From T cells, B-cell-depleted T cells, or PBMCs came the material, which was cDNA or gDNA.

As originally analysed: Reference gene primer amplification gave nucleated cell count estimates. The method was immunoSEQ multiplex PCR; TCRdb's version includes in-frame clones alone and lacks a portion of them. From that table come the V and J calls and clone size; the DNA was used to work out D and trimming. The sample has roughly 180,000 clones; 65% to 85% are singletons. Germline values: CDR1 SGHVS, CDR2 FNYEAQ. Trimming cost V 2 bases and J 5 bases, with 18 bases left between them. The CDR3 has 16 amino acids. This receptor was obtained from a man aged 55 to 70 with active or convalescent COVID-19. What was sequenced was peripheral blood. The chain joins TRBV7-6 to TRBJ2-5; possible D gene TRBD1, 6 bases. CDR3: CASSLRGQGHDETQYF. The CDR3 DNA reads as TGTGCCAGCAGCTTACGCGGGCAGGGGCACGATGAGACCCAGTACTTC.